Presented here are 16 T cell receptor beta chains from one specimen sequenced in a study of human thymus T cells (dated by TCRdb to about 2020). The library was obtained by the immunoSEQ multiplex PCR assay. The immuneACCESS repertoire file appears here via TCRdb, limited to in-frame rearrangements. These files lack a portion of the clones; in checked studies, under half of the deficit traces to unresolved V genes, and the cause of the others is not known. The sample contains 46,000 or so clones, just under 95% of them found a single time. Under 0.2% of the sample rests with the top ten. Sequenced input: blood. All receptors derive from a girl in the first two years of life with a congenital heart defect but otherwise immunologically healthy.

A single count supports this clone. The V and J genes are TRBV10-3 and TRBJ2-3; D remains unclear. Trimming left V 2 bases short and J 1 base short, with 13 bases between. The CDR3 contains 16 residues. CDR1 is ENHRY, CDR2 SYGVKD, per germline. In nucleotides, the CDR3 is TGTGCCATCAGTGAGGTCACTCCTCGGGGCACAGATACGCAGTATTTT. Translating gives CAISEVTPRGTDTQYF.

The CDR3 reads CASSWGTALQETQYF. Written as DNA, the CDR3 is TGTGCCAGCAGCTGGGGGACAGCCCTCCAAGAGACCCAGTACTTC. The V gene is TRBV5-4, the J gene TRBJ2-5, with 7 bases matching TRBD1. The CDR3 consists of 15 residues. J was trimmed by 1 base and V by 3 bases; bases with no gene match: 6. The germline gives CDR1 SGHNT, CDR2 YYREEE (reference sequence).

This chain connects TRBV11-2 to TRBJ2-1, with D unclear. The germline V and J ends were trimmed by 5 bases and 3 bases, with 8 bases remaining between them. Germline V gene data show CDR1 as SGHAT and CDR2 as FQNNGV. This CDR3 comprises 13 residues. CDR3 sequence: CASSPYLYNEQFF. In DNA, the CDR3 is TGTGCCAGCAGCCCATATCTCTACAATGAGCAGTTCTTC.

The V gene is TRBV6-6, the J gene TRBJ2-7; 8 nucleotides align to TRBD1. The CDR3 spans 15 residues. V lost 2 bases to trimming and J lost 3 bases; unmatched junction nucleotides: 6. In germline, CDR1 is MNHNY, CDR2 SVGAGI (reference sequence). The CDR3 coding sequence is TGTGCCAGCAGTTACGGGGCGGGACAGGTCTACGAGCAGTACTTC. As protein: CASSYGAGQVYEQYF.

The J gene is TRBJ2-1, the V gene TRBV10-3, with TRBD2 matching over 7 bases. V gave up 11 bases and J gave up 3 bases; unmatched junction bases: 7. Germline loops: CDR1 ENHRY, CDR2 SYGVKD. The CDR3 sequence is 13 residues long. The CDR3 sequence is CASQRDDYNEQFF. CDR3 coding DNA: TGTGCCTCGCAGCGGGACGACTACAATGAGCAGTTCTTC.

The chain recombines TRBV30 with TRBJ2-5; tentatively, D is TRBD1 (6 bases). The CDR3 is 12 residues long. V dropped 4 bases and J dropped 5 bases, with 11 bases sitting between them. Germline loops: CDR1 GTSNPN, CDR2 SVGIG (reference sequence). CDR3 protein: CAWTGAGETQYF. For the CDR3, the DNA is TGTGCCTGGACAGGGGCCGGCGAGACCCAGTACTTC. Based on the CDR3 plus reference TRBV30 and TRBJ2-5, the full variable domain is SQTIHQWPATLVQPVGSPLSLECTVEGTSNPNLYWYRQAAGRGLQLLFYSVGIGQISSEVPQNLSASRPQDRQFILSSKKLLLSDSGFYLCAWTGAGETQYFGPGTRLLVL.

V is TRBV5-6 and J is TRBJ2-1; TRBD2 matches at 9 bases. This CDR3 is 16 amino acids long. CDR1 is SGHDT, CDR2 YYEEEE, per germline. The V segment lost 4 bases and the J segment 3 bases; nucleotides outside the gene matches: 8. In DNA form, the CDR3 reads TGTGCCAGCAGCCCTGGGGCTAGCGGGATCTACAATGAGCAGTTCTTC. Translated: CASSPGASGIYNEQFF.

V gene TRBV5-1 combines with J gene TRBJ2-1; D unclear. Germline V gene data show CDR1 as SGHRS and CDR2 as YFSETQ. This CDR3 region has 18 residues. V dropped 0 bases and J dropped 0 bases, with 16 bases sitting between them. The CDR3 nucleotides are TGCGCCAGCAGCTTGGGGCCACAAGGCTACACCTCCTACAATGAGCAGTTCTTC. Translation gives CASSLGPQGYTSYNEQFF. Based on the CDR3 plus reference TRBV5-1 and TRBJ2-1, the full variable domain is KAGVTQTPRYLIKTRGQQVTLSCSPISGHRSVSWYQQTPGQGLQFLFEYFSETQRNKGNFPGRFSGRQFSNSRSEMNVSTLELGDSALYLCASSLGPQGYTSYNEQFFGPGTRLTVL.

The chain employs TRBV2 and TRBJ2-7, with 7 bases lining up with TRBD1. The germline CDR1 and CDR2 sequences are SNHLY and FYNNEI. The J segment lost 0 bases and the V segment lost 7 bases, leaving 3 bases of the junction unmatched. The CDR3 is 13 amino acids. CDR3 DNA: TGTGCCAGCAATACAGGGGTCTCCTACGAGCAGTACTTC. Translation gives CASNTGVSYEQYF.

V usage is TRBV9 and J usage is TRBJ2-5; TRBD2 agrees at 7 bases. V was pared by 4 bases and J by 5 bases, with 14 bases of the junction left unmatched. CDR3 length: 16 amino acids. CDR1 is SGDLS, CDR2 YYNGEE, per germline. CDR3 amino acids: CASSTRRAGDRETQYF. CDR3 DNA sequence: TGTGCCAGCAGCACCCGGCGGGCGGGAGACCGGGAGACCCAGTACTTC.

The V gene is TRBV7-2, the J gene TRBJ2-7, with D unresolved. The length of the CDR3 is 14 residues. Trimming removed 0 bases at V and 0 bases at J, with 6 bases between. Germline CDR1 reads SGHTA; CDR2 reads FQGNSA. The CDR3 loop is CASSLAESSYEQYF. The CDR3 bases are TGTGCCAGCAGCTTAGCGGAAAGCTCCTACGAGCAGTACTTC.

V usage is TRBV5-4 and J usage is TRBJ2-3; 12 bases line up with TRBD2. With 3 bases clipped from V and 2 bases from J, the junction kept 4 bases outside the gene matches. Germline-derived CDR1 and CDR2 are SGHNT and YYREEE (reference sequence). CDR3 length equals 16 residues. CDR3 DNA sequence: TGTGCCAGCAGCTCGAGACTAGCGGGGGTCACAGATACGCAGTATTTT. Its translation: CASSSRLAGVTDTQYF. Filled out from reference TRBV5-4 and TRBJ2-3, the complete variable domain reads ETGVTQSPTHLIKTRGQQVTLRCSSQSGHNTVSWYQQALGQGPQFIFQYYREEENGRGNFPPRFSGLQFPNYSSELNVNALELDDSALYLCASSSRLAGVTDTQYFGPGTRLTVL.

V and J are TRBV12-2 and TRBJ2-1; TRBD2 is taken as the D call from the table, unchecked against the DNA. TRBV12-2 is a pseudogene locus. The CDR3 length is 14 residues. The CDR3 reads CASRLGTSDNEQFF. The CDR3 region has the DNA TGTGCAAGTCGCTTAGGGACTAGCGACAATGAGCAGTTCTTC.

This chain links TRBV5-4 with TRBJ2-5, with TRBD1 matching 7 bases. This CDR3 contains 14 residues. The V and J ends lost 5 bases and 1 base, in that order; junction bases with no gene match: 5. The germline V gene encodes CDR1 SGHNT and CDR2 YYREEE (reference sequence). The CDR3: CASSLTGRQETQYF. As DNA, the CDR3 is TGTGCCAGCAGTTTGACAGGGCGCCAAGAGACCCAGTACTTC.

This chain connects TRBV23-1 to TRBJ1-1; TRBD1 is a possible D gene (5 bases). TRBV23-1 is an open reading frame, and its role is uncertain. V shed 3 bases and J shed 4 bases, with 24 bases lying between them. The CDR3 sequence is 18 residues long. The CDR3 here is CASSHRQRHRPGGTEAFF. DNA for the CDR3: TGCGCCAGCAGTCATCGACAAAGACACAGGCCCGGGGGCACTGAAGCTTTCTTT.

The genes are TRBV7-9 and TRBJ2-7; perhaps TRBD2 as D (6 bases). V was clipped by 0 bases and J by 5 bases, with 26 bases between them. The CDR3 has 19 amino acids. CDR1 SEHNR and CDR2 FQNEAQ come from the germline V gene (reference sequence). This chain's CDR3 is CASSLANLRKGSGVDEQYF. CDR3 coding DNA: TGTGCCAGCAGCTTAGCGAATCTGCGTAAGGGCTCGGGGGTGGACGAGCAGTACTTC.